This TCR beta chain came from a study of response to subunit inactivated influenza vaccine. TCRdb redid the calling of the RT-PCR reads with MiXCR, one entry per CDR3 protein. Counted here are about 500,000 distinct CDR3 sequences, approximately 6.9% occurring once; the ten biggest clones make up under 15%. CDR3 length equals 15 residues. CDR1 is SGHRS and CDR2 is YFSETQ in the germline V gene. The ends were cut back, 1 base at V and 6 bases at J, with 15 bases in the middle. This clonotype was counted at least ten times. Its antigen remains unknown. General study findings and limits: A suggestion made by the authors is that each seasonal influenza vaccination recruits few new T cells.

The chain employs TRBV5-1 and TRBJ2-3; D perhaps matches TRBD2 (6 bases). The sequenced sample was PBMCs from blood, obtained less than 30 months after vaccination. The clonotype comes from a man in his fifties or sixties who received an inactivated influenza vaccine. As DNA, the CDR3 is TGCGCCAGCAGCTTGAATCCGGGAGTGGGGGATACGCAGTATTTT. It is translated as CASSLNPGVGDTQYF.